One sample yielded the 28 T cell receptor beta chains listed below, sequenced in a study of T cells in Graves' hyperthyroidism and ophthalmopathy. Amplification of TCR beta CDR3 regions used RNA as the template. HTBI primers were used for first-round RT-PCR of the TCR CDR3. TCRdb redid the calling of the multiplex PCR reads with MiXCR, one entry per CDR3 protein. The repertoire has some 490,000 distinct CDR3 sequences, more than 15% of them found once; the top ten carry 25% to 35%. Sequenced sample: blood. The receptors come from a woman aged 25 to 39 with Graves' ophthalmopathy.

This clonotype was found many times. CDR3 residues: CASSFVLAGSDIQYF. Written as DNA, the CDR3 is TGTGCCAGCAGTTTCGTCTTAGCGGGATCGGACATTCAGTACTTC. The rearrangement links TRBV28 to TRBJ2-4, with TRBD2 identical over 8 bases. CDR3 size: 15 residues. V was clipped by 3 bases and J by 8 bases; unmatched bases: 9. In germline, CDR1 is MDHEN, CDR2 SYDVKM.

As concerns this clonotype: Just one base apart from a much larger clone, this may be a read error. The CDR3 loop is CASAFRVLAGEEALF. The CDR3 region has the DNA TGTGCCTCGGCCTTTCGTGTGTTGGCCGGGGAAGAAGCTCTCTTT. This rearrangement joins TRBV6-2 or TRBV6-3 to TRBJ1-1; D gene unclear. Germline CDR1 is MNHEY and CDR2 is SVGEGT. The CDR3 loop spans 15 amino acids.

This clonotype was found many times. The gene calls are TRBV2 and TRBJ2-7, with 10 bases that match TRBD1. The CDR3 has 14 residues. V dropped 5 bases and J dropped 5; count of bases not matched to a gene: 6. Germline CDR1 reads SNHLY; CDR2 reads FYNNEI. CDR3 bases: TGTGCCAGCAGTCGGGACAGGGGTTCGGACGAGCAGTACTTC. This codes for CASSRDRGSDEQYF.

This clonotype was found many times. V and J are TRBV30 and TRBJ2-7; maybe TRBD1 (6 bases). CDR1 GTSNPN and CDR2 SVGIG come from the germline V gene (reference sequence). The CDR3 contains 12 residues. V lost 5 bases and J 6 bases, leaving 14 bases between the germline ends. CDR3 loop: CAWATGRSEQYF. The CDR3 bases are TGTGCCTGGGCGACAGGTCGGAGCGAGCAGTACTTC. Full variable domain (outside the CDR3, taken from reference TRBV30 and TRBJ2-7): SQTIHQWPATLVQPVGSPLSLECTVEGTSNPNLYWYRQAAGRGLQLLFYSVGIGQISSEVPQNLSASRPQDRQFILSSKKLLLSDSGFYLCAWATGRSEQYFGPGTRLTVT.

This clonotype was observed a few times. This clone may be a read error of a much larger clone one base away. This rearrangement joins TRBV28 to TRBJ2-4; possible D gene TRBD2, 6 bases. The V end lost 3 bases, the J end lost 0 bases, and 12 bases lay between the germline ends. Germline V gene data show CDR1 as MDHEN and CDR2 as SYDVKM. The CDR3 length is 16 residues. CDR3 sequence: CASSFSGDLAKNIQYF. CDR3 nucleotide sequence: TGTGCCAGCAGTTTCAGTGGGGACTTAGCCAAAAACATTCAGTACTTC.

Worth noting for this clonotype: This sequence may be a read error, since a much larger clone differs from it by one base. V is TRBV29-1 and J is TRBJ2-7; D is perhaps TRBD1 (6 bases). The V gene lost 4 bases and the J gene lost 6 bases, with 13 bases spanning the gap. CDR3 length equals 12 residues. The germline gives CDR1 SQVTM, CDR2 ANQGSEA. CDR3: CSVGNRACEQYF. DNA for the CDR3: TGCAGCGTTGGGAACAGGGCCTGCGAGCAGTACTTC.

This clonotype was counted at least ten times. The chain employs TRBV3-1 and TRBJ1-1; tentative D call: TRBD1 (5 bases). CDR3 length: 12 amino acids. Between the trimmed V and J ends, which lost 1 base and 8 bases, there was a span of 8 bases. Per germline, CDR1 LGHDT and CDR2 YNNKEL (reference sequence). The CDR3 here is CASSQGDGEAFF. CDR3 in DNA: TGTGCCAGCAGCCAAGGGGACGGAGAAGCTTTCTTT.

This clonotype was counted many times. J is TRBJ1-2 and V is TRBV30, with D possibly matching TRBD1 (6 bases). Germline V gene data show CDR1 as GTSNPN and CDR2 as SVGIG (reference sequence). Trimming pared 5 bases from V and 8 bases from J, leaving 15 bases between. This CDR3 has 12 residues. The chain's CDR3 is CAWETGVWGYTF. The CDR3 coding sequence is TGTGCCTGGGAGACAGGCGTTTGGGGCTACACCTTC.

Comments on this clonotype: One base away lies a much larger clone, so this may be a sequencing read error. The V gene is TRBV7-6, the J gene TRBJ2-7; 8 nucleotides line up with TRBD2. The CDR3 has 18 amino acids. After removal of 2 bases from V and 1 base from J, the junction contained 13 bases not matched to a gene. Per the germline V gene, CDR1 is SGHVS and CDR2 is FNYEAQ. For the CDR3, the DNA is TGTGCCAGCAGCTTATCCCAGGAGGTAGCGGGGAAATCCTACGAGCAGTACTTC. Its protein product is CASSLSQEVAGKSYEQYF.

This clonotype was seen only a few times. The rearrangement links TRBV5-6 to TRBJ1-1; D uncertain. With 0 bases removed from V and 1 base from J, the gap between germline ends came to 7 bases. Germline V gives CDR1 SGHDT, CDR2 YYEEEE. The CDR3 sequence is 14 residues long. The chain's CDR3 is CASSLEAKNTEAFF. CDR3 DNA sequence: TGTGCCAGCAGCTTGGAAGCAAAGAACACTGAAGCTTTCTTT.

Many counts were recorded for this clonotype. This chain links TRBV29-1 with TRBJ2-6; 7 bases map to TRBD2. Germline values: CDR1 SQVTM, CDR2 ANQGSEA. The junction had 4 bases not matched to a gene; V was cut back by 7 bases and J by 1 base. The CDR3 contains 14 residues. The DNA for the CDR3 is TGCAGCGCGTCGGGGGGTTCTGGGGCCAACGTCCTGACTTTC. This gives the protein CSASGGSGANVLTF.

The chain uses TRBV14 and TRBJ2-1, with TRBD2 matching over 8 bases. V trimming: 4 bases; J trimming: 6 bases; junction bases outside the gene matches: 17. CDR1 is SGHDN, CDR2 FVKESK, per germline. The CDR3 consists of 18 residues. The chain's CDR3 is CASSPGWRFAGGRNEQFF. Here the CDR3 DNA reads TGTGCCAGCAGCCCAGGATGGCGGTTTGCGGGAGGTCGCAATGAGCAGTTCTTC.

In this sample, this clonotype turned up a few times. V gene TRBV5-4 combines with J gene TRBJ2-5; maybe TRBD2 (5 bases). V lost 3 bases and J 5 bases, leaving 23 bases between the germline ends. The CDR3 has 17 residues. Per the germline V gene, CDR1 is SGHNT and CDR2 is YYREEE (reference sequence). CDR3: CASSSTPRVNARETQYF. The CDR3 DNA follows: TGTGCCAGCAGCTCTACACCGCGGGTGAACGCTCGGGAGACCCAGTACTTC.

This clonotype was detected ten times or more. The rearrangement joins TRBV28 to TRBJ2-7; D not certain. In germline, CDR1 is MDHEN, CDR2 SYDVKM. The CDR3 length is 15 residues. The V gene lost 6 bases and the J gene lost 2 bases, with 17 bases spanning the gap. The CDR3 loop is CASRVPAGLAYEQYF. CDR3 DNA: TGTGCCAGCAGAGTTCCCGCAGGATTAGCCTACGAGCAGTACTTC.

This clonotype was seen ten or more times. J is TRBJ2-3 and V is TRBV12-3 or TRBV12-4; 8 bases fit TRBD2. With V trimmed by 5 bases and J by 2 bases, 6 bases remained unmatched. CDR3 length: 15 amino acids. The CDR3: CASSPLAALTDTQYF. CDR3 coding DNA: TGTGCCAGCAGTCCACTAGCGGCCCTCACAGATACGCAGTATTTT.

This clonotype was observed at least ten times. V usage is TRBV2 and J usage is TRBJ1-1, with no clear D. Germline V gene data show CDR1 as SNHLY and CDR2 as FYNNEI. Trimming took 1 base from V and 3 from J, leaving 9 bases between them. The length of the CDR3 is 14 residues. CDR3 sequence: CASSEERVDTEAFF. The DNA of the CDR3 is TGTGCCAGCAGTGAAGAGAGGGTGGACACTGAAGCTTTCTTT.

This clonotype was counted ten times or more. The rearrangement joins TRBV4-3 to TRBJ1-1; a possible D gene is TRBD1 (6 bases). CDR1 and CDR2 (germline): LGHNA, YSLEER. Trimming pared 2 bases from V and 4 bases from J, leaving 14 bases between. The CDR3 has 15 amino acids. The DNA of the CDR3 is TGCGCCAGCAGCCAACGGTTAGGGGGGGGCACTGAAGCTTTCTTT. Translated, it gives CASSQRLGGGTEAFF.

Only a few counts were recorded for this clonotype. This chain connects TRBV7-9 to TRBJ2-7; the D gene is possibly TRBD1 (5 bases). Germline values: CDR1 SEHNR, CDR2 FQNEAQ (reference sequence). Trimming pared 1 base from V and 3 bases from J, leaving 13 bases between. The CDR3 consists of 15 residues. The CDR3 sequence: CASSLVQGSDYEQYF. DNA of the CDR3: TGTGCCAGCAGCTTAGTCCAGGGCTCAGACTACGAGCAGTACTTC.

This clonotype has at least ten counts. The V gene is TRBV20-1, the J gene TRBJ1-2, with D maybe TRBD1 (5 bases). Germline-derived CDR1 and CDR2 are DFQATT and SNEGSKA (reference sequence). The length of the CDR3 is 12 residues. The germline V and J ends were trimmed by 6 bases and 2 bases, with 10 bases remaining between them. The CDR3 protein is CSARDSNYGYTF. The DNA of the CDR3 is TGCAGTGCGCGGGACTCAAACTATGGCTACACCTTC.

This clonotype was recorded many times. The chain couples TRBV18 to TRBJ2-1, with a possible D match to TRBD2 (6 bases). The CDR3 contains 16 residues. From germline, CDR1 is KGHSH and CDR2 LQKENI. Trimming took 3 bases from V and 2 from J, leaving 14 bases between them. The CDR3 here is CASSPKLAPPYNEQFF. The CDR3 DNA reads TGTGCCAGCTCACCGAAACTAGCTCCCCCCTACAATGAGCAGTTCTTC.

The CDR3 loop reads CASSSWTAPYGYTF. As DNA, the CDR3 is TGTGCCAGCAGTTCGTGGACGGCCCCCTATGGCTACACCTTC. J is TRBJ1-2 and V is TRBV6-1; D call uncertain. Trimming removed 5 bases from V and 4 bases from J, with 14 bases in between. This CDR3 spans 14 amino acids. Germline-derived CDR1 and CDR2 are MNHNS and SASEGT.

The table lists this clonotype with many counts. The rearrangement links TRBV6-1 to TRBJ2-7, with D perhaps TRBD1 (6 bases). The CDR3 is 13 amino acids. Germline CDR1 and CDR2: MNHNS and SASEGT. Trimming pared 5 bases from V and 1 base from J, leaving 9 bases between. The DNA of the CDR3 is TGTGCCAGCAGTACCAGGGGATCCTACGAGCAGTACTTC. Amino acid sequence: CASSTRGSYEQYF.

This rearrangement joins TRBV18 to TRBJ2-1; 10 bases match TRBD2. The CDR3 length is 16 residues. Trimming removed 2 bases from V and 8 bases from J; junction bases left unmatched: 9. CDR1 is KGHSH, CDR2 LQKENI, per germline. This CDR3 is CASSPGLAGEGHEQFF. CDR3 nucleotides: TGTGCCAGCTCACCAGGCCTAGCGGGAGAGGGTCATGAGCAGTTCTTC.

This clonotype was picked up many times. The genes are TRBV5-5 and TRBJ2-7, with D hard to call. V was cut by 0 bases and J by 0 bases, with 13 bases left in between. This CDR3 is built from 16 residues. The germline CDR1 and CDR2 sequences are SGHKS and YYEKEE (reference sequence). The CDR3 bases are TGTGCCAGCAGCTTGGATCCTTTCAAGAGCTCCTACGAGCAGTACTTC. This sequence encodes CASSLDPFKSSYEQYF.

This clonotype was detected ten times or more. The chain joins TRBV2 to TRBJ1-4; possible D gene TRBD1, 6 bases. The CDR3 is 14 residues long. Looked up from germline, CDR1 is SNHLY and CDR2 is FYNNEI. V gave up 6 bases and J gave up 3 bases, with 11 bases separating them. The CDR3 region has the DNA TGTGCCAGCAGGCAGGGGTTGGCTAATGAAAAACTGTTTTTT. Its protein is CASRQGLANEKLFF.

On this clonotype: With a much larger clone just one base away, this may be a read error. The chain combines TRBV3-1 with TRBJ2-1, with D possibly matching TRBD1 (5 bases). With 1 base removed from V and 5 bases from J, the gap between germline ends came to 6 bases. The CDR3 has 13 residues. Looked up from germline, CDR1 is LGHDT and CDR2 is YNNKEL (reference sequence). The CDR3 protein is CASSQAGNNEQFF. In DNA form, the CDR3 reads TGTGCCAGCAGCCAAGCAGGGAACAATGAGCAGTTCTTC.

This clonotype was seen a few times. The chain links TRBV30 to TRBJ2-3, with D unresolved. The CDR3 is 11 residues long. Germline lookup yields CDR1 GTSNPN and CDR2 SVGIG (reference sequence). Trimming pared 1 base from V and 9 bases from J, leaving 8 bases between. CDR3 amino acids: CAWSERATQYF. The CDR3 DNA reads TGTGCCTGGAGTGAACGGGCAACGCAGTATTTT.

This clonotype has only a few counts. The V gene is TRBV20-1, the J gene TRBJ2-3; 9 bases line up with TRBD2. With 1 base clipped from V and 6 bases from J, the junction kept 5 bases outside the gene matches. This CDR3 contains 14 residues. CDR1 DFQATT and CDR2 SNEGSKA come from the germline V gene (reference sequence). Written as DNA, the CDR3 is TGCAGTGCTAGAGCCCAGCGGGAGGAGGATACGCAGTATTTT. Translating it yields CSARAQREEDTQYF.